This entry concerns a single T cell receptor (beta chain). What it binds is unknown. Sequenced by immunoSEQ multiplex PCR; TCRdb stores in-frame clones only, minus some. The table includes 120,000 or so clones, around 89% detected once. The data are from a study of T cell responses to AZD1222 COVID-19 vaccine. Study conclusions and caveats: There were mostly white British donors and more females than males, and clonal diversity was possibly underestimated. It was only a handful of AZD1222 recipients who were seropositive at baseline. Only after the peak T cell response were repertoires sampled. CD4 TCRs covered the whole spike, strongest at regions 160-218 and 743-854.

CDR1 SGHTA and CDR2 FQGNSA come from the germline V gene. The CDR3 spans 16 residues. V was clipped by 1 base and J by 0 bases, with 10 bases between them. The sequence was collected from an adult in good health. The chain has TRBV7-2 and TRBJ1-5, with D tentatively TRBD1 (6 bases). Material: peripheral blood, obtained on day 0 of MenACWY control vaccination. CDR3 region: CASSLVGAISNQPQHF. In DNA form, the CDR3 reads TGTGCCAGCAGCTTAGTGGGGGCGATTAGCAATCAGCCCCAGCATTTT.